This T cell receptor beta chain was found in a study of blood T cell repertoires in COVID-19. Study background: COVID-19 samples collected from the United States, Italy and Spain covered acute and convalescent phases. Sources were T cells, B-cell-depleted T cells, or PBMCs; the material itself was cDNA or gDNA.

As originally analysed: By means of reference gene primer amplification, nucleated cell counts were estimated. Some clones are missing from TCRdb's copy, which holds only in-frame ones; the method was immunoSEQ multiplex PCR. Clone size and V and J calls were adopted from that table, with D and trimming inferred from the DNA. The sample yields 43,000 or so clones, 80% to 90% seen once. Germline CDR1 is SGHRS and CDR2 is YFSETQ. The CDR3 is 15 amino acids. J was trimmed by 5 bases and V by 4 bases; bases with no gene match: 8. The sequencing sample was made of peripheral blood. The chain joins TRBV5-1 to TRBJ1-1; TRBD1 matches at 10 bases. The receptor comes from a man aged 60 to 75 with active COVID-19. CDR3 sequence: CASSPRTGGNTEAFF. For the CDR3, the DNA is TGCGCCAGCAGCCCCAGGACAGGGGGTAATACTGAAGCTTTCTTT.